This T cell receptor beta chain derives from a study of response to subunit inactivated influenza vaccine. Study-level findings and limits: Each seasonal influenza vaccination recruits few new T cells, the authors suggested.

MiXCR, applied by TCRdb to the RT-PCR reads, yields one record per CDR3 protein. This table has fewer than 600,000 distinct CDR3 sequences, roughly 7.9% appearing once. The CDR3 runs 21 residues. CDR1 is SGHTA, CDR2 FQGNSA, per germline. The ends lost 3 bases at V and 0 bases at J; junction bases unmatched: 15. This clonotype was seen repeatedly, ten times or more. What it binds is not known. V and J are TRBV7-2 and TRBJ2-1, with 12 bases identical to TRBD2. The sequenced sample was PBMCs from blood, obtained less than 25 months after vaccination. This clonotype was sampled from a man aged 45-69 years who received an inactivated influenza vaccine. CDR3 protein: CASSLRVLGLAGHSSYNEQFF. As DNA, the CDR3 is TGTGCCAGCAGCTTGCGAGTGTTGGGACTAGCGGGTCATAGCTCCTACAATGAGCAGTTCTTC. Drawing the rest from reference TRBV7-2 and TRBJ2-1, the complete variable domain is GAGVSQSPSNKVTEKGKDVELRCDPISGHTALYWYRQSLGQGLEFLIYFQGNSAPDKSGLPSDRFSAERTGGSVSTLTIQRTQQEDSAVYLCASSLRVLGLAGHSSYNEQFFGPGTRLTVL.